This entry describes one T cell receptor (beta chain). This clone occurred once. The specificity of this receptor is unknown. Per-nucleotide qualities are absent, and no much larger clonotype sits a single base away. This entry is derived from a study of cytomegalovirus exposure and HLA in healthy donors (dated by TCRdb to 2017 to 2019). Context from the whole study: An earlier analysis of 587 of the donors reported 276 Gb of sequence data and 117 million unique TCR beta sequences obtained from about 200 million T cells. The genetic ancestry cluster associated with self-reported Caucasian donors included approximately 85% of the 300 to 400 genotyped donors. To study patterns of TCR occurrence, a later analysis re-analyzed previously published TCR beta repertoires from 666 donors and added high-resolution HLA genotyping. The number of typed donors differed by locus: about 620-640 for A, B, C, DRB1 and DQB1; 500 to 550 for DQA1; roughly 600 for DPA1; and around 490 for DPB1. To predict cytomegalovirus infection status, the study combined high-throughput TCR immunosequencing, statistical association of individual TCRs with disease status, and machine learning. To decide whether each TCR beta V gene segment behaved as functional or pseudogenic, an earlier analysis of some 570 of the donors relied on high-throughput TCR beta sequencing. A separate validation cohort of about 110 different subjects was used in addition to the roughly 670-subject first cohort. A later genetic analysis used genome-wide SNP genotypes for about 65% of the 666 donors, treating that subset as a discovery cohort. Roughly 300 gigabases of sequencing data and tens of millions of unique TCR sequences were included in an early release covering about 700 HLA-typed donors. In the later analysis, no new phenotypic data were used to find candidate immune exposures; instead, reliance was placed on TCR beta sequences and their occurrence across donors. Both class I and class II loci were covered by HLA typing, at four-digit resolution. Donor age, sex, ethnicity and CMV serostatus were compiled together with the repertoire data. The study profiled the T cell repertoires of hundreds of subjects by immunosequencing and related them to cytomegalovirus serostatus. All discovery cohort repertoires had been generated on a single sequencing platform. Because of strong linkage in the cohort, roughly five DR-DQ haplotypes were treated as single units for association and clustering. On average, approximately 250,000 unique TCR beta nucleotide sequences were sequenced per donor among 398 genotyped donors of the cohort, with roughly 20% of those sequences being non-productive. The aim of the study was to test whether cataloging public T cell receptors could identify signatures of past pathogen exposure.

The paper as a whole reports these results and caveats: In a later analysis, several top co-occurrence clusters were reported to appear linked to parvovirus B19, influenza, CMV and Epstein-Barr virus. In a later analysis, TCR association rates were found to vary across HLA loci, with the most associated TCRs seen for DRB1 alleles and the fewest for HLA-C alleles. According to a later genetic analysis, donors in an Asian-associated ancestry cluster had fewer N-insertions in productive TCRs than the approximately 650-donor mean. An earlier analysis of approximately 500 of the donors showed that most TCR beta V segments appeared in productive rearrangements either about 87% or about 30% of the time, which broadly matched IMGT annotations. Most CMV-associated TCR beta chains appeared to be HLA-restricted in a later analysis, and the HLA associations seemed to be driven largely by CMV exposure. In a later analysis, HLA-associated TCR beta chains were found to be more clonally expanded and to have lower generation probabilities than equally common non-associated chains. Most TCR sequences were observed very rarely across donors, whereas some public TCRs were present in many individuals. Correlated functional status among segregating V segments might reflect linkage disequilibrium, but an unknown experimental factor could not be ruled out. In a later genetic analysis, a missense DCLRE1C variant was associated with V-gene and J-gene trimming of TCR beta chains, and the association was replicated in an independent cohort. Approximately 18 rarely observed V segments, including chromosome 9 orphons, were excluded from the earlier analysis of about 610 of the donors because counts were too low. Sequencing depth was assumed to be roughly uniform across donors in the presence/absence analyses, though that assumption may not hold. Immune exposure information for the cohort was limited to CMV serostatus. Some IMGT-functional V segments, including TRBV6-2 and TRBV6-3, could not be distinguished by the 87-base-pair reads and were therefore excluded. The classifier was reported to diagnose cytomegalovirus status with high specificity and sensitivity in both the original cohort and the validation cohort. When HLA alleles, especially DR and DQ, strongly co-occurred, attributing TCR associations to individual alleles was difficult. According to the authors, the approach could potentially be generalized to other disease states and immunological phenotypes. A further reported finding was that TCR beta sequences accurately predicted the HLA-A and HLA-B alleles for most subjects in the first cohort. A group of highly shared sequence variants was considered likely to be a technical artifact of the sequencing pipeline. At a false discovery rate of 0.05, a later analysis linked about 17,000 TCR beta sequences to specific HLA alleles. A total of about 150 TCR beta chains were listed by the study as associated with cytomegalovirus. A few of the identified cytomegalovirus-associated TCR beta chains were confirmed in vitro to be specific for cytomegalovirus antigens. HLA typing was unavailable for some donors at each locus, so association tests used only the typed subset. The cohort was sequenced for TCR beta chains only, and without alpha or paired-chain data the features that could be detected were limited.

The cohort was made up of approximately 670 healthy bone marrow donors. At the time of sampling, every cohort member was nominally healthy, though immune exposures that went unrecorded were likely present. The donor was CMV seropositive and belonged to the group of about 290 seropositive cohort members. A peripheral blood sample was collected from each donor, and TCR beta sequencing was performed on peripheral blood mononuclear cells. The Qiagen DNeasy Blood Extraction Kit was used to extract genomic DNA from the blood cell samples. The germline V gene yields MDHEN for CDR1 and SYDVKM for CDR2. The CDR3 sequence holds 13 residues, the cysteine and phenylalanine included. Only the CDR3 DNA is retained, 39 bases long and in frame from the first base. V lost 5 bases and J lost 7 bases; the stretch between them is 14 bases long. Library generation was performed with the immunoSEQ multiplex PCR assay. A mixture of 60 forward primers for TCR Vbeta segments and 13 reverse primers for TCR Jbeta segments was used in the multiplex PCR. The CDR3 region of rearranged TCR beta genes was amplified from genomic DNA by a multiplex PCR assay. The amplified TCR beta libraries were sequenced on the Illumina HiSeq System as 87-base-pair reads. Per the source publication's procedure: In a later analysis, 80 million or so unique TCR beta chains were counted across the approximately 620 repertoires, and approximately 11 million of these chains were shared by at least two donors. To remove PCR and sequencing errors, raw reads were error-corrected and collapsed into unique sequences using a nearest-neighbor algorithm that merged closely related sequences. To assign V, D and J gene segments, CDR3 sequences were aligned to IMGT reference sequences. For a sequence to be retained, a match of at least six nucleotides was required to both a V gene segment and a J gene segment. A rearrangement counted as productive if the CDR3 had no stop codons and remained in frame with V and J, and every other rearrangement counted as non-productive. CDR3 was defined by IMGT convention, running from the second conserved V-encoded cysteine to the conserved J-encoded phenylalanine. In an earlier analysis of more than 550 of the donors, sequences lacking an unambiguous match to a single V gene segment were excluded. In an earlier analysis of some 590 of the donors, a V segment was called functional when productive rearrangements were above 56.7%, and segregating when the standard deviation between donors exceeded 5%. A statistical classification framework was built to diagnose cytomegalovirus status from the catalog of TCR beta chain sequences. A later analysis assigned V and J genes by comparing TCR nucleotide sequences with IMGT/GENE-DB human TR gene sequences. Using the TCRdist pipeline, a later analysis assigned CDR3 sequences along with most-parsimonious VDJ recombination scenarios. A later analysis defined each TCR beta chain by its CDR3 amino acid sequence plus V-gene family, and excluded reads lacking a unique V-gene family. In a later analysis, fewer than 650 highly shared, low-generation-probability nucleotide sequences were removed to address suspected cross-contamination and a sequencing artifact. In a later analysis, a clonal expansion index was calculated for each public chain from normalized within-repertoire ranks of inferred template counts. In a later analysis, generation probabilities were computed with a VDJ recombination model fitted to out-of-frame rearrangements, and the resulting probabilities were checked against IGoR. In a later analysis, TCR-TCR, TCR-HLA and TCR-CMV co-occurrence was scored with hypergeometric tests, and a repertoire-size bias correction was applied to TCR pairs. To estimate false discovery rates, a later analysis permuted the HLA or CMV assignments 20 times. A later analysis grouped co-occurring TCRs with DBSCAN, adding TCRdist sequence similarity when clustering within HLA-allele-positive subsets. Repertoires with fewer than 30,000 or more than 120,000 public chains were left out of co-occurrence clustering, as were a few repertoires with anomalous nucleotide sharing. TCRdb's version of the immuneACCESS table is confined to in-frame rearrangements and falls short of the full clone set. An unresolved V gene accounts for under half of the shortfall where checked; the remainder is of unknown origin. V, J and clone size were drawn from that table, and D and trimming were deduced from the DNA. This sample has about 120,000 clones in its table, and more than 65% of those were observed once. Roughly 6% of the sample comes from the top ten.

Sequenced input: PBMCs. The chain joins TRBV28 to TRBJ1-1; confidence is insufficient to name the D gene. This receptor was obtained from a man aged 18 to 29 in good health and CMV-seropositive. This receptor carries the CDR3 CASSPTGRGEAFF. The base sequence is TGTGCCAGCAGTCCCACCGGGAGAGGTGAAGCTTTCTTT.